This entry concerns a single T cell receptor (beta chain). Other DNA sequences in this specimen translate into the identical CDR3. This specimen comes from a study of blood T cell repertoires in COVID-19. The data were produced by immunoSEQ multiplex PCR, yet TCRdb's version contains in-frame clones alone and is incomplete. Of a few hundred thousand clones in the sample, around 90% were seen once. The CDR3 is 13 amino acids. CDR1 and CDR2 (germline): SGHAT, FQNNGV. With 3 bases removed from V and 6 bases from J, the gap between germline ends came to 9 bases. The chain couples TRBV11-2 to TRBJ1-5; possible D gene TRBD1, 6 bases. This receptor was taken from a man between 60 and 70 years old who had recovered from COVID-19. What was sequenced was peripheral blood. This chain's CDR3 is CASSLGAGQPQHF. The CDR3 coding sequence is TGTGCCAGCAGCTTGGGGGCAGGTCAGCCCCAGCATTTT.